This paragraph covers one T cell receptor beta chain sequence. What it binds is not known. Other DNA sequences from this sample encode an identical CDR3 as well. This entry belongs to a study of shared clonotypes between healthy human individuals. Study observations and caveats: Clonotypes not shared had lower generation probabilities than those common to all four donors. Around 5% was the fraction of naive CD4 clonotypes found shared across four donors. Richness estimates generally favored naive over memory subsets. For sorted subsets, rarefaction showed incomplete sequencing despite large depth.

Generated by immunoSEQ multiplex PCR, the TCRdb table keeps only in-frame clones and is missing some. This repertoire shows 1.5 million to 2.5 million clones, roughly 94% found once; its top ten account for 0.95% to 1.5%. This CDR3 spans 11 amino acids. The germline CDR1 and CDR2 sequences are GTSNPN and SVGIG (reference sequence). The trim removed 2 bases at V and 8 bases at J, leaving 2 bases unmatched. Naive CD8 cells were CD45RO-negative, positively selected for CCR7, excluding terminally differentiated effector memory CD45RA+ cells. This receptor was obtained from a man aged 18 to 29 in good health. Sequencing was performed on naive CD8+ T cells sorted from blood. The chain joins TRBV30 to TRBJ1-1, with 7 nucleotides matching TRBD1. This CDR3 is CAWSLGGEAFF. The CDR3 DNA sequence: TGTGCCTGGAGTTTAGGGGGCGAAGCTTTCTTT.